This T cell receptor (beta chain) was profiled in a study of CD8+ T cells in alopecia areata. Described treatment: oral pan-JAK inhibitor, 5-10 mg twice daily. In alopecia areata patients, both lesional scalp punch biopsies and peripheral blood were collected. Cell sorting was applied to PBMCs, and CD4+ and CD8+ T cells were collected. RNA, once extracted, was reverse transcribed into cDNA for use as the sequencing template. The repertoire was sequenced with immunoSEQ multiplex PCR; TCRdb's copy has only in-frame clones and lacks some. The table records more than 200,000 clones, more than 55% of them present only once. Germline CDR1 reads SNHLY; CDR2 reads FYNNEI. The CDR3 sequence is 13 residues long. V shed 4 bases, J shed 4 bases, and the junction held 3 bases outside the gene matches.

This receptor was taken from a human donor with alopecia areata. The chain recombines TRBV2 with TRBJ2-7, with 8 bases aligning to TRBD1. Sample: CD4+ T cells sorted from blood, taken at approximately week 42, from a patient treated with tofacitinib. The CDR3 here is CASSVTGGYEQYF. The CDR3 coding sequence is TGTGCCAGCAGTGTTACAGGGGGGTACGAGCAGTACTTC.